This T cell receptor (beta chain) was documented in a study of blood T cells in healthy people across ages. In its sample, this clonotype was seen a few times. The J segment lost 5 bases and the V segment lost 5 bases, leaving 7 bases of the junction unmatched. The CDR3 runs to 15 residues. Germline V gene data show CDR1 as SEHNR and CDR2 as FQNEAQ (reference sequence). Using a J-beta primer mix together with a sample-barcoded 5' primer, a second PCR was run for roughly 6 to 12 cycles. Every sample gave at least 2.5 million paired-end reads containing CDR3. MiXCR was run by TCRdb on the 5' RACE reads, yielding one entry per CDR3 protein. The sample consists of hundreds of thousands of distinct CDR3 sequences, around 41% of them appearing once.

This chain links TRBV7-9 with TRBJ1-2; 11 bases match TRBD1. Material: blood. This TCR was recovered from an elderly man in good health. As DNA, the CDR3 is TGTGCCAGCAGCACCCGGGACAGGGGGATGTATGGCTACACCTTC. It codes for CASSTRDRGMYGYTF.